The 18 T cell receptor beta chains below were found in one sample sequenced in a study of blood T cells in healthy people across ages (dated by TCRdb to 2013 to 2016). The method behind the library was 5' RACE. The second PCR ran for roughly 6 to 11 cycles and used a J-beta primer mix along with a sample-barcoded 5' primer. Using fastp trimming at Q25 and MiXCR clonotype assembly, TCRdb reanalyzed the public sequencing data and kept in-frame beta chains. Entries are consolidated by CDR3 protein sequence, retaining the most common genes and DNA. The sample yields over 1,500,000 distinct CDR3 sequences; 35% to 50% were counted once. The ten largest make up roughly 24% of the sample. The specimen was blood. The receptors stem from a human donor in good health.

The chain couples TRBV4-1 to TRBJ2-5; the D is unclear. V lost 4 bases and J 5 bases, leaving 11 bases between the germline ends. CDR1 MGHRA and CDR2 YSYEKL come from the germline V gene. This CDR3 has 13 residues. The CDR3 DNA is TGCGCCAGCAGCCTGATGGTAGCTGAGACCCAGTACTTC. As protein: CASSLMVAETQYF.

Details on this clonotype: An end of the junction does not agree with germline; a read error may underlie this. The rearrangement uses TRBV20-1 and TRBJ1-2, with 7 bases identical to TRBD1. In germline, CDR1 is DFQATT, CDR2 SNEGSKA (reference sequence). CDR3 length equals 14 residues. The CDR3, as DNA: TGCGGTGCTAGAGATTCTGAGGGGGCAAAGGGCTACACCTTC. Its translation is CGARDSEGAKGYTF.

As regards this clonotype: A much larger clonotype is one base distant, so this may be a read error. The chain joins TRBV6-1 to TRBJ2-4; tentatively, D is TRBD2 (5 bases). Judging by the DNA end, TRBJ2-7 fits better; the J call may be wrong. The CDR3 extends over 15 amino acids. Germline loops: CDR1 MNHNS, CDR2 SASEGT. The CDR3 reads CASRLDQGGTYEQYF. The DNA of the CDR3 is TGTGCCAGCAGACTAGACCAAGGCGGAACCTACGAGCAGTACTTC.

This clonotype was detected a few times. This sequence joins TRBV16 and TRBJ1-5; D gene unclear. Trimming took off 6 bases at V and 3 bases at J, with 12 bases between the two ends. Germline assignment: CDR1 KGHSY and CDR2 FQNENV. The CDR3 spans 14 residues. This chain's CDR3 is CASSSWFLNQPQHF. In DNA, the CDR3 is TGTGCCAGCAGTTCTTGGTTCCTCAATCAGCCCCAGCATTTT. Drawing the rest from reference TRBV16 and TRBJ1-5, the complete variable domain is GEEVAQTPKHLVRGEGQKAKLYCAPIKGHSYVFWYQQVLKNEFKFLISFQNENVFDETGMPKERFSAKCLPNSPCSLEIQATKLEDSAVYFCASSSWFLNQPQHFGDGTRLSIL.

The chain carries TRBV14 and TRBJ2-5; D might be TRBD1 (6 bases). This CDR3 comprises 16 residues. Trimming removed 1 base at V and 3 bases at J, with 15 bases between. Germline V gives CDR1 SGHDN, CDR2 FVKESK. CDR3 in DNA: TGTGCCAGCAGCCAAGGACAGGAGGTATGGGAAGAGACCCAGTACTTC. Its translation: CASSQGQEVWEETQYF.

The rearrangement joins TRBV7-6 to TRBJ2-5, with 7 bases that match TRBD2. The CDR3 sequence is 17 residues long. V shed 5 bases and J 5 bases; nucleotides not matched to a gene: 17. Germline assignment: CDR1 SGHVS and CDR2 FNYEAQ. As DNA, the CDR3 is TGTGCCAGCAGCCCCCTGGGAGGGACCCTGGGACGGGAGACCCAGTACTTC. Its translation is CASSPLGGTLGRETQYF.

The genes are TRBV2 and TRBJ2-1; 14 bases line up with TRBD2. Germline assignment: CDR1 SNHLY and CDR2 FYNNEI. This CDR3 comprises 18 residues. Trimming cost V 4 bases and J 6 bases; bases outside gene matches: 11. CDR3 loop: CASSVGTSGGVWGNEQFF. The CDR3 region has the DNA TGTGCCAGCAGTGTTGGGACTAGCGGGGGAGTCTGGGGCAATGAGCAGTTCTTC.

The J gene is TRBJ2-1, the V gene TRBV2; TRBD2 agrees at 10 bases. Germline trimming cut 4 bases from V and 7 bases from J; bases unmatched to any gene: 10. The CDR3 is made up of 16 amino acids. CDR1 SNHLY and CDR2 FYNNEI come from the germline V gene. The CDR3, as DNA: TGTGCCAGCAGTGGCTCCAGACTAGCGGGTGGGAATGAGCAGTTCTTC. Translation gives CASSGSRLAGGNEQFF.

This clonotype has a count of ten or more. The chain joins TRBV4-1 to TRBJ1-2, with a tentative D call TRBD1 (5 bases). CDR1 is MGHRA, CDR2 YSYEKL, per germline. This CDR3 is built from 20 residues. Trimming removed 0 bases from V and 8 bases from J, with 31 bases in between. CDR3 sequence reads: CASSQDLRGGGGPSTRGYTF. The CDR3 DNA reads as TGCGCCAGCAGCCAAGATTTGAGGGGCGGTGGGGGTCCATCTACGAGAGGCTACACCTTC.

Regarding this clonotype: The germline gene is not matched at one end of the junction; a read error may be the cause. This chain uses TRBV25-1 with TRBJ1-2; unclear D gene. This CDR3 spans 11 amino acids. Per germline, CDR1 MGHDK and CDR2 SYGVNS. CDR3 amino acids: CASRESGGYTF. CDR3 in DNA: TGTGCCAGCAGGGAATCGGGGGGCTACACCTTC.

This clonotype was counted between two and nine times. The J gene is TRBJ1-5, the V gene TRBV7-8, with TRBD1 matching over 7 bases. Germline V lookup: CDR1 SGHVS, CDR2 FQNEAQ. This CDR3 comprises 14 residues. The trim removed 5 bases at V and 4 bases at J, leaving 5 bases unmatched. CDR3 DNA: TGTGCCAGCAGCAGAGAGACAGGGAATCAGCCCCAGCATTTT. It is translated as CASSRETGNQPQHF. The full variable domain, in which reference TRBV7-8 and TRBJ1-5 provide the parts outside the CDR3, is GAGVSQSPRYKVAKRGQDVALRCDPISGHVSLFWYQQALGQGPEFLTYFQNEAQLDKSGLPSDRFFAERPEGSVSTLKIQRTQQEDSAVYLCASSRETGNQPQHFGDGTRLSIL.

This chain joins TRBV7-9 and TRBJ2-4; D tentatively fits TRBD1 or TRBD2 (5 bases each). Germline assignment: CDR1 SEHNR and CDR2 FQNEAQ (reference sequence). The CDR3 runs 16 residues. The V gene lost 0 bases and the J gene lost 13 bases, with 22 bases spanning the gap. The CDR3 nucleotides are TGTGCCAGCAGCTTAGCTTCCCGGGGCTCCTACAATGAGCAGTACTTC. Translation gives CASSLASRGSYNEQYF.

The chain has TRBV7-9 and TRBJ1-5; no clear D gene. Germline V gene data show CDR1 as SEHNR and CDR2 as FQNEAQ (reference sequence). The CDR3 length is 13 residues. Deletions cut 5 bases from V and 8 bases from J, with 13 bases between. CDR3 DNA: TGTGCCAGCAGCCGCGGACTCTTGGAGCCCCAGCATTTT. Translating it yields CASSRGLLEPQHF. Filled out from reference TRBV7-9 and TRBJ1-5, the complete variable domain reads DTGVSQNPRHKITKRGQNVTFRCDPISEHNRLYWYRQTLGQGPEFLTYFQNEAQLEKSRLLSDRFSAERPKGSFSTLEIQRTEQGDSAMYLCASSRGLLEPQHFGDGTRLSIL.

This clonotype has only a few counts. The chain links TRBV9 to TRBJ2-1; 7 bases match TRBD2. The CDR3 is 15 amino acids. Germline assignment: CDR1 SGDLS and CDR2 YYNGEE. The trim removed 0 bases at V and 8 bases at J, leaving 8 bases unmatched. In DNA, the CDR3 is TGTGCCAGCAGCGTAGCTTCGGGGGGATGGGATGAGCAGTTCTTC. This codes for CASSVASGGWDEQFF.

The rearrangement uses TRBV20-1 and TRBJ2-1; TRBD2 aligns across 16 bases. Germline lookup yields CDR1 DFQATT and CDR2 SNEGSKA (reference sequence). This CDR3 contains 19 residues. Unmatched junction bases numbered 12, after V lost 3 bases and J lost 4 bases. The CDR3 sequence is CSARRPGTSGGAFYNEQFF. CDR3 in DNA: TGCAGTGCTAGGCGTCCCGGGACTAGCGGGGGGGCCTTTTACAATGAGCAGTTCTTC.

This chain links TRBV6-5 with TRBJ2-3; D is unclear. Trimming took off 7 bases at V and 4 bases at J, with 12 bases between the two ends. The CDR3 covers 13 residues. Germline V CDR1 and CDR2: MNHEY, SVGAGI. CDR3 in DNA: TGTGCCAGCACCACCTTCGCACCAGATACGCAGTATTTT. This gives the protein CASTTFAPDTQYF.

A remark on this clonotype: A much larger clone differs from this one at a single base, so this may be a read error. V usage is TRBV29-1 and J usage is TRBJ2-5; D ambiguous. Trimming stripped 3 bases from V and 2 bases from J, with 10 bases between. Germline assignment: CDR1 SQVTM and CDR2 ANQGSEA. This CDR3 spans 13 amino acids. This chain's CDR3 is CSVDGQDQETQYF. As DNA, the CDR3 is TGCAGCGTTGATGGTCAGGATCAAGAGACCCAGTACTTC. Variable domain in full (rest from reference TRBV29-1 and TRBJ2-5): SAVISQKPSRDICQRGTSLTIQCQVDSQVTMMFWYRQQPGQSLTLIATANQGSEATYESGFVIDKFPISRPNLTFSTLTVSNMSPEDSSIYLCSVDGQDQETQYFGPGTRLLVL.

The table lists this clonotype with a few counts. The chain is built from TRBV20-1 and TRBJ2-5, with TRBD1 matching over 10 bases. The CDR3 is made up of 14 amino acids. The germline V gene has CDR1 DFQATT and CDR2 SNEGSKA (reference sequence). Germline trimming cut 5 bases from V and 2 bases from J; bases unmatched to any gene: 5. CDR3 region: CSASRQGAQETQYF. The CDR3 DNA sequence: TGCAGTGCTTCCCGACAGGGGGCACAAGAGACCCAGTACTTC.